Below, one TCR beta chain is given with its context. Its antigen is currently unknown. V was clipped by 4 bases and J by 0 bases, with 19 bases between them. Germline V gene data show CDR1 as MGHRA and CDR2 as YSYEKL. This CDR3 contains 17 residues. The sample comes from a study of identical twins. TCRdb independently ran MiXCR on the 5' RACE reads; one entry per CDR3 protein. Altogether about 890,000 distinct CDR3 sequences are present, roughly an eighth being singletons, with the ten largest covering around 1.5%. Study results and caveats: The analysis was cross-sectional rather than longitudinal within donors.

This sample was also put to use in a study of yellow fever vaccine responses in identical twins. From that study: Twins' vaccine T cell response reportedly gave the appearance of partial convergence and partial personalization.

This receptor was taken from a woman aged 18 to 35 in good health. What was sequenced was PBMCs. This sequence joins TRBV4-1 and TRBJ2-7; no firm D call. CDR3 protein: CASSLEVQAGASYEQYF. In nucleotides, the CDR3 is TGCGCCAGCAGCCTCGAAGTTCAGGCTGGAGCCTCCTACGAGCAGTACTTC.